This TCR beta chain was identified during a study of T cells expressing NK-cell markers. For the study at large: Sorted CD3+CD56+NKG2C+, CD3+CD56+NKG2C- and CD3+CD56-NKG2C+ T-cell subsets were beta-chain profiled.

This CDR3 region has 14 residues. Germline V gene data show CDR1 as SGHVS and CDR2 as FNYEAQ. Each CDR3 protein gets one entry in TCRdb, which reprocessed the 5' RACE reads and gives no DNA. The sample totals about 400,000 distinct CDR3 sequences. The sequenced sample was blood T cells: a sorted CD56 or NKG2C T cell subset, CD4+ or CD8+ T cells, or bulk PBMC T cells (not recorded which). V gene TRBV7-6 combines with J gene TRBJ1-1. The clonotype was recovered from a woman aged 45 to 65 in good health. The CDR3 loop is CASSFQGLSTEAFF.